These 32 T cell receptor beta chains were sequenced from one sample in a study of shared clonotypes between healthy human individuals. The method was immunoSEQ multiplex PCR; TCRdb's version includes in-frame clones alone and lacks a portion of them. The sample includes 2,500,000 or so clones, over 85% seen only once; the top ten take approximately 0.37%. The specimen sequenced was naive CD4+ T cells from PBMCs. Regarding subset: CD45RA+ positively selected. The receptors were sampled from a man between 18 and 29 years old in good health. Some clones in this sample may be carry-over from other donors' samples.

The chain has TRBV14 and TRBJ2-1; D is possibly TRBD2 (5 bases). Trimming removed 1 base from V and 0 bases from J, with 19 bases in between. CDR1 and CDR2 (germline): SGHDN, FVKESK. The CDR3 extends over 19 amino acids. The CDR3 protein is CASSQVSFFAGSSYNEQFF. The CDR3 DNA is TGTGCCAGCAGCCAAGTTTCGTTCTTCGCGGGCAGCTCCTACAATGAGCAGTTCTTC. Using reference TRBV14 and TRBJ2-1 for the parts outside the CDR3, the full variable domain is EAGVTQFPSHSVIEKGQTVTLRCDPISGHDNLYWYRRVMGKEIKFLLHFVKESKQDESGMPNNRFLAERTGGTYSTLKVQPAELEDSGVYFCASSQVSFFAGSSYNEQFFGPGTRLTVL.

The CDR3 sequence: CASSVYSGVNTGELFF. Written as DNA, the CDR3 is TGTGCCAGCAGCGTGTATAGCGGGGTAAACACCGGGGAGCTGTTTTTT. This sequence joins TRBV5-6 and TRBJ2-2; 8 bases are shared with TRBD2. V dropped 4 bases and J dropped 2; count of bases not matched to a gene: 7. The CDR3 is 16 residues long. Germline V CDR1 and CDR2: SGHDT, YYEEEE.

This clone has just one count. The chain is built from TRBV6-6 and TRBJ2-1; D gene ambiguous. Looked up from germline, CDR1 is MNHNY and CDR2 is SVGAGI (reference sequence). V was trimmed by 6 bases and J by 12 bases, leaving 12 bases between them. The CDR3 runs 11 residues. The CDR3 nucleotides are TGTGCCAGCAGGGCTACGGCCGGGCAGTTCTTC. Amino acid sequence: CASRATAGQFF.

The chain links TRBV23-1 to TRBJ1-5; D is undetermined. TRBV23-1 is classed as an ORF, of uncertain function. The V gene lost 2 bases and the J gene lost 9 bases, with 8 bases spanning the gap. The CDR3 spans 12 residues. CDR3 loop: CASSQIRWPQHF. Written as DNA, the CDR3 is TGCGCCAGCAGTCAAATCCGGTGGCCCCAGCATTTT.

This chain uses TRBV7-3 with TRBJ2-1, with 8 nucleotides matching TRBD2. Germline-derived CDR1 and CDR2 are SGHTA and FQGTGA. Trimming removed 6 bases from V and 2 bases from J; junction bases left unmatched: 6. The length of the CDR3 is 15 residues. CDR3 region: CASRDSGNAYNEQFF. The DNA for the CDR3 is TGTGCCAGCAGGGATAGCGGGAACGCCTACAATGAGCAGTTCTTC. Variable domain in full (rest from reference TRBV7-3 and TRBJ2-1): GAGVSQTPSNKVTEKGKYVELRCDPISGHTALYWYRQSLGQGPEFLIYFQGTGAADDSGLPNDRFFAVRPEGSVSTLKIQRTERGDSAVYLCASRDSGNAYNEQFFGPGTRLTVL.

The CDR3 sequence: CASSLGGGTGELFF. The CDR3 bases are TGTGCCAGCAGCTTAGGAGGGGGCACCGGGGAGCTGTTTTTT. The chain uses TRBV11-3 and TRBJ2-2; TRBD1 might be the D (6 bases). Trimming cost V 1 base and J 4 bases, with 7 bases left between them. CDR3 length: 14 residues. Germline loops: CDR1 SGHNT, CDR2 YENEEA.

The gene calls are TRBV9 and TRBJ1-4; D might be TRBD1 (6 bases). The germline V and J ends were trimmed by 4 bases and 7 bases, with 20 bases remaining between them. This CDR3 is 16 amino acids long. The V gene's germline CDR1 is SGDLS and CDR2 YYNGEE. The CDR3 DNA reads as TGTGCCAGCAGCCCAGGGAGGGGGGTTGGAGGTGAAAAACTGTTTTTT. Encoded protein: CASSPGRGVGGEKLFF.

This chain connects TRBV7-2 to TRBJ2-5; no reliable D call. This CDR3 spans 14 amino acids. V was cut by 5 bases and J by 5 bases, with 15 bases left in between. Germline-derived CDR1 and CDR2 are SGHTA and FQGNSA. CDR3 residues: CASSAGTRKETQYF. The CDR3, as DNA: TGTGCCAGCAGCGCAGGCACAAGGAAGGAGACCCAGTACTTC.

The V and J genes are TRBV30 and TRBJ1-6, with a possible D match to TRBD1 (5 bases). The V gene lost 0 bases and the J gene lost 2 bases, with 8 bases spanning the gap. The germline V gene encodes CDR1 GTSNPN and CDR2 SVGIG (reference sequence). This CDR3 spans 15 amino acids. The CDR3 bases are TGTGCCTGGAGTGTCGTCAGGGCCTATAATTCACCCCTCCACTTT. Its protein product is CAWSVVRAYNSPLHF. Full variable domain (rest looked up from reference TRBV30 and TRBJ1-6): SQTIHQWPATLVQPVGSPLSLECTVEGTSNPNLYWYRQAAGRGLQLLFYSVGIGQISSEVPQNLSASRPQDRQFILSSKKLLLSDSGFYLCAWSVVRAYNSPLHFGNGTRLTVT.

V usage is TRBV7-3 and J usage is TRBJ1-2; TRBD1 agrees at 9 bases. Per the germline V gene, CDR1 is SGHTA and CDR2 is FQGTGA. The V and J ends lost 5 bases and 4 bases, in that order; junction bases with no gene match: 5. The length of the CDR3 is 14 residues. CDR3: CASSKDRGGYGYTF. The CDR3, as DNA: TGTGCCAGCAGCAAGGACAGGGGAGGCTATGGCTACACCTTC.

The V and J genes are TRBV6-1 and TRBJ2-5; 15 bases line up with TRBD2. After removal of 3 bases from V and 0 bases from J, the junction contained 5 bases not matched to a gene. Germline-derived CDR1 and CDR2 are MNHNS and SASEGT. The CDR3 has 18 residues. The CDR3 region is CASSEAGTSGRYQETQYF. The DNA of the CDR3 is TGTGCCAGCAGTGAGGCCGGGACTAGCGGGAGGTACCAAGAGACCCAGTACTTC.

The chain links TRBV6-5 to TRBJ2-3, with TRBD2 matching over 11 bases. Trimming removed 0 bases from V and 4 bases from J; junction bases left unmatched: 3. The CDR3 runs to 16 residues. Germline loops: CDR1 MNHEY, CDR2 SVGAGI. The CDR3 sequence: CASSYSGTSGSDTQYF. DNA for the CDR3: TGTGCCAGCAGTTACTCGGGGACTAGCGGATCAGATACGCAGTATTTT.

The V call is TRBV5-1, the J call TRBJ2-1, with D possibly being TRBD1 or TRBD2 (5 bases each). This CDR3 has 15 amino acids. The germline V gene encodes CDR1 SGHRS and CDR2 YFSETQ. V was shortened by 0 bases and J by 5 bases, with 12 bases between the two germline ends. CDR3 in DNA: TGCGCCAGCAGCTTGGGTGGGACGGCAGACAATGAGCAGTTCTTC. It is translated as CASSLGGTADNEQFF.

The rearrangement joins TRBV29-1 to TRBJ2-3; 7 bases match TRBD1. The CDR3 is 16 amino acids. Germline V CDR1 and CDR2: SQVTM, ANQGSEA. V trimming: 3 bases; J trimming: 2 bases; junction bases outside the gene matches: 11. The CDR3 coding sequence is TGCAGCGTTGAGGCCCCGGGACAGTTCGCCACAGATACGCAGTATTTT. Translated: CSVEAPGQFATDTQYF.

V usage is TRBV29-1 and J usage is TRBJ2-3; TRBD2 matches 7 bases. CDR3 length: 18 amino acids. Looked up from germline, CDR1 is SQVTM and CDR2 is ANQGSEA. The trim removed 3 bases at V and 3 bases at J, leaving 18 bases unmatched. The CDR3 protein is CSVEGVLGGMMGTDTQYF. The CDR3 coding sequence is TGCAGCGTTGAGGGCGTTTTGGGGGGGATGATGGGTACAGATACGCAGTATTTT.

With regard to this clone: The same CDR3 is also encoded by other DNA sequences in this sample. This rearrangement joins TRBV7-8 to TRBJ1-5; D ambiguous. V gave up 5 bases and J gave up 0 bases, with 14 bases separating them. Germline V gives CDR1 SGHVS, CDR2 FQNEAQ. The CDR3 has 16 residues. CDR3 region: CASSPRAGYSNQPQHF. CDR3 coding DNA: TGTGCCAGCAGCCCCCGAGCAGGTTATAGCAATCAGCCCCAGCATTTT. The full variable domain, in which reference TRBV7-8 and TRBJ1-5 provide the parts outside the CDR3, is GAGVSQSPRYKVAKRGQDVALRCDPISGHVSLFWYQQALGQGPEFLTYFQNEAQLDKSGLPSDRFFAERPEGSVSTLKIQRTQQEDSAVYLCASSPRAGYSNQPQHFGDGTRLSIL.

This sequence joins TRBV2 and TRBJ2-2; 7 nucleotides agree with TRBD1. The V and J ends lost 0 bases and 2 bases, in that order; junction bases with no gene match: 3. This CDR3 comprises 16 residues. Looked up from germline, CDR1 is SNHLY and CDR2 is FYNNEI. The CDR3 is CASSEARDSNTGELFF. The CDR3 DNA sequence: TGTGCCAGCAGTGAAGCCAGGGACAGCAACACCGGGGAGCTGTTTTTT.

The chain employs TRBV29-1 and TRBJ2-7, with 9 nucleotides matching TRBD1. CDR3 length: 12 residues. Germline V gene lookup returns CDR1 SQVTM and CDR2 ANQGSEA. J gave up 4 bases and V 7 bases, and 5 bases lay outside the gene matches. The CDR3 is CSGGDREYEQYF. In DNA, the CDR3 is TGCAGCGGGGGGGACAGGGAATACGAGCAGTACTTC.

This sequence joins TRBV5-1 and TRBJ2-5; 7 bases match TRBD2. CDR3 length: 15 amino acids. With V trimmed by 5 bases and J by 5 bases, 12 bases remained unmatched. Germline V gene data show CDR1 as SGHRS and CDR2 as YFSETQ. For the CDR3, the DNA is TGCGCCAGCAGAGTAGGAACGGATAGCGGGGAGACCCAGTACTTC. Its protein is CASRVGTDSGETQYF.

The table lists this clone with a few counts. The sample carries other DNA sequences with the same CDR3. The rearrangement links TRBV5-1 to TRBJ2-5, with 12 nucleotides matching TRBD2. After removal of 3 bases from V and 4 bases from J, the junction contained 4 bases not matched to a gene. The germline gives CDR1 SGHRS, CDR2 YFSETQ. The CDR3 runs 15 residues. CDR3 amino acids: CASSSGLAGSETQYF. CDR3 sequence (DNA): TGCGCCAGCAGCTCCGGACTAGCGGGATCAGAGACCCAGTACTTC. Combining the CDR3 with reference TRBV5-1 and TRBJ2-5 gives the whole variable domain KAGVTQTPRYLIKTRGQQVTLSCSPISGHRSVSWYQQTPGQGLQFLFEYFSETQRNKGNFPGRFSGRQFSNSRSEMNVSTLELGDSALYLCASSSGLAGSETQYFGPGTRLLVL.

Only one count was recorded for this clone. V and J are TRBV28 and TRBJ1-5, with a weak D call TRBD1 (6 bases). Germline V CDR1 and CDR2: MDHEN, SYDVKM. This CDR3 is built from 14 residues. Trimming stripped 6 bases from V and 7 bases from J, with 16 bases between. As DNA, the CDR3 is TGTGCCAGCAGACTACACAGGGTGGGCCAGCCCCAGCATTTT. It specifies CASRLHRVGQPQHF.

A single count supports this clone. The CDR3 bases are TGTGCCAGCAGCTTTGGACAGGGGGCCGCAGATACGCAGTATTTT. It yields the protein CASSFGQGAADTQYF. The rearrangement uses TRBV5-4 and TRBJ2-3; 11 bases are a match to TRBD1. From germline, CDR1 is SGHNT and CDR2 YYREEE (reference sequence). With V trimmed by 2 bases and J by 4 bases, 3 bases remained unmatched. This CDR3 spans 15 amino acids.

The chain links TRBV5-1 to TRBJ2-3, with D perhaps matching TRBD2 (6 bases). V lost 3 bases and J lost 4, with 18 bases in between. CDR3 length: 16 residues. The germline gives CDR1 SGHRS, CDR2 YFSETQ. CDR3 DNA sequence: TGCGCCAGCAGCTCTTCTCTAGCCCGGAGGGCAGATACGCAGTATTTT. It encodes CASSSSLARRADTQYF.

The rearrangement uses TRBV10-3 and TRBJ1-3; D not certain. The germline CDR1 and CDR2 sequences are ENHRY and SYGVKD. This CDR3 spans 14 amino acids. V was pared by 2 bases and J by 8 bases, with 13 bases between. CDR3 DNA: TGTGCCATCAGTGAGGGCAGTAACGGGGACACCATATATTTT. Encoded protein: CAISEGSNGDTIYF.

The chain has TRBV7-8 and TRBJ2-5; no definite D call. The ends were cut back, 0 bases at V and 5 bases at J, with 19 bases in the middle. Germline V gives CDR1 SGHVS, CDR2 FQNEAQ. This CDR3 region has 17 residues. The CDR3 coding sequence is TGTGCCAGCAGCTTAGCATCGGTTGGACCTTACGGGGAGACCCAGTACTTC. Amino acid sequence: CASSLASVGPYGETQYF.

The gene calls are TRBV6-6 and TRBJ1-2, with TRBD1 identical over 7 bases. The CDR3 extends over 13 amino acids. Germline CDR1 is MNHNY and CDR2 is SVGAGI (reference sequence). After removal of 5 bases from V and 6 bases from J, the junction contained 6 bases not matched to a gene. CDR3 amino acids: CASSPTGENGYTF. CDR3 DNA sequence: TGTGCCAGCAGTCCAACAGGGGAGAATGGCTACACCTTC.

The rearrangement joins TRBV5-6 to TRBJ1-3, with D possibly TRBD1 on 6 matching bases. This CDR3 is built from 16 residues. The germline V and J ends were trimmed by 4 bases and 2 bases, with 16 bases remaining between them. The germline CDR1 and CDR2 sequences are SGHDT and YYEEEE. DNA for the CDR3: TGTGCCAGCAGCGATGGCCCTGGGGGCGCTGGAAACACCATATATTTT. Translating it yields CASSDGPGGAGNTIYF.

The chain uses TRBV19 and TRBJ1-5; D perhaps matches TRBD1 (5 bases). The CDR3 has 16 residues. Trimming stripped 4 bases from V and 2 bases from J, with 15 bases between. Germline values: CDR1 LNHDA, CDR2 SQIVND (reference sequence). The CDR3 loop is CASSRGAPRGNQPQHF. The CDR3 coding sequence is TGTGCCAGTAGTAGAGGGGCCCCTAGGGGCAATCAGCCCCAGCATTTT.

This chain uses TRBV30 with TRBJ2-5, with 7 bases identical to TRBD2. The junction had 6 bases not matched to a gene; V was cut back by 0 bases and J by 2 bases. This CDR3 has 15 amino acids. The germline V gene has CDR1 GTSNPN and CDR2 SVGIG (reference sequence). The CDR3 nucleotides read TGTGCCTGGAGTGTACGCGGGAGTGAGCAAGAGACCCAGTACTTC. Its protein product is CAWSVRGSEQETQYF. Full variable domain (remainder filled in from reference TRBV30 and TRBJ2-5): SQTIHQWPATLVQPVGSPLSLECTVEGTSNPNLYWYRQAAGRGLQLLFYSVGIGQISSEVPQNLSASRPQDRQFILSSKKLLLSDSGFYLCAWSVRGSEQETQYFGPGTRLLVL.

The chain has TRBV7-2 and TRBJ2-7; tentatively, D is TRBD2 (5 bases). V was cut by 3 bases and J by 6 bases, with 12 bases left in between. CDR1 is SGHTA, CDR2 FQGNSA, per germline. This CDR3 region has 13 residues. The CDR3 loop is CASSFLEGREQYF. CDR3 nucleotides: TGTGCCAGCAGCTTTCTTGAGGGCCGCGAGCAGTACTTC.

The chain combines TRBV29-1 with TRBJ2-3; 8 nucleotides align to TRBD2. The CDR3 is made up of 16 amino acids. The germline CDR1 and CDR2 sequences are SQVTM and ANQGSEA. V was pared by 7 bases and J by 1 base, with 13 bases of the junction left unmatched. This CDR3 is CSASGAGDIGTDTQYF. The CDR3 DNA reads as TGCAGCGCATCGGGAGCGGGAGATATTGGCACAGATACGCAGTATTTT.

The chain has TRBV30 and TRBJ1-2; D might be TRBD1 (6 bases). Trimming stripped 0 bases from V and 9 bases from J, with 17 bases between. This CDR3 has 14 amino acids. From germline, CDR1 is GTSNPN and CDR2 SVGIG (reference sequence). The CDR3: CAWSVAVTGQSYTF. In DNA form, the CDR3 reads TGTGCCTGGAGTGTAGCTGTAACAGGGCAAAGCTACACCTTC. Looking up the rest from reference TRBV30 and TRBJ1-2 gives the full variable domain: SQTIHQWPATLVQPVGSPLSLECTVEGTSNPNLYWYRQAAGRGLQLLFYSVGIGQISSEVPQNLSASRPQDRQFILSSKKLLLSDSGFYLCAWSVAVTGQSYTFGSGTRLTVV.